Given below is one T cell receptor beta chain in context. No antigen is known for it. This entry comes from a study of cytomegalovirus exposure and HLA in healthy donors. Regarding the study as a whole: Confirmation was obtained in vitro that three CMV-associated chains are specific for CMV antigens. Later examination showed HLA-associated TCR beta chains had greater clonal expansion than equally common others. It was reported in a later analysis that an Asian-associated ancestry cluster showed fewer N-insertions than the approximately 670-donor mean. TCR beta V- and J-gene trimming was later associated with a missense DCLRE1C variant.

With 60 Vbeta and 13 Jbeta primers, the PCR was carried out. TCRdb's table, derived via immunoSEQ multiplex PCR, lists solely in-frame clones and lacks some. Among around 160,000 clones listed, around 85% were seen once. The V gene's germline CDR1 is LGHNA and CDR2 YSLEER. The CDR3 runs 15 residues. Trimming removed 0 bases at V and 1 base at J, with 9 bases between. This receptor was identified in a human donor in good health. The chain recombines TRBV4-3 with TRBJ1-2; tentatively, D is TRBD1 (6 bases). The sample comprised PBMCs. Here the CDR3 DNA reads TGCGCCAGCAGCCAAGAGGACAGCCTTAACTATGGCTACACCTTC. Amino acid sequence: CASSQEDSLNYGYTF.